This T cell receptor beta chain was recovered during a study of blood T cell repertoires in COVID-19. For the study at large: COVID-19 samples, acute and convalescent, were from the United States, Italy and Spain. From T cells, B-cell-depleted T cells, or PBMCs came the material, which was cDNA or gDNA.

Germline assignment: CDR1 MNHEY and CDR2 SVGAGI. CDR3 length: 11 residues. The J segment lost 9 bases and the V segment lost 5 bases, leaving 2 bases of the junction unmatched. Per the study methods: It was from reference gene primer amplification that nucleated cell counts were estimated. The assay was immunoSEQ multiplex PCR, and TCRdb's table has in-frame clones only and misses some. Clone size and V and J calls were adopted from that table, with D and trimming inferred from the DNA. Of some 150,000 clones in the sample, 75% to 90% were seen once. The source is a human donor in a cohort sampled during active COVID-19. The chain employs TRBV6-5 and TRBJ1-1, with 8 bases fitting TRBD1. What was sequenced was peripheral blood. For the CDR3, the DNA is TGTGCCAGCAGTCGACAGGGGAAAGCTTTCTTT. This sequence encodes CASSRQGKAFF.